One TCR beta chain is described in this entry. This record comes from a study of blood T cells in healthy people across ages. In germline, CDR1 is SGHTA, CDR2 FQGNSA. The CDR3 has 14 residues. The second PCR ran roughly 6 to 11 cycles with a sample-barcoded 5' primer and J-beta primers. TCRdb recomputed calls from the 5' RACE reads with MiXCR, one row per CDR3 protein. The data contain roughly 900,000 distinct CDR3 sequences, under 30% of them singletons. The V and J genes are TRBV7-2 and TRBJ2-5; D possibly corresponds to TRBD2 (7 bases). The DNA end is more similar to TRBJ2-7, so the J call may be wrong. This receptor was taken from a woman at least 80 years old in good health. Material: blood. The CDR3 DNA reads TGTGCCAGCAGCTTAGGGCGGGGGCAAGGCGAGCAGTACTTC. It codes for CASSLGRGQGEQYF.